Sequencing of this TCR beta chain was carried out in a study of vaccination effects on CD4 cells after COVID-19 (dated by TCRdb to about 2022). For context, the study as a whole: Each participant received two doses of an mRNA SARS-CoV-2 vaccine, either BNT162b2 or mRNA-1273. Cultures from other donors in the study were sequenced using the Oncomine TCR Beta short-read assay on an Illumina iSeq 100. A total of over nine COVID-19 convalescent patients and several SARS-CoV-2-naive healthy vaccine recipients were included in the full study. SARS-CoV-2 spike-specific CD4+ TCR repertoires from before and after mRNA vaccination were compared in COVID-19 convalescent patients and in infection-naive vaccine recipients. Study-level results and caveats: The study was limited by a small number of convalescent patients and lacked early post-infection timepoints. Marked clonal contraction was observed in both infection-induced and vaccine-induced clones at late post-vaccination timepoints, consistent with waning T cell responses. In healthy vaccine recipients, vaccine-induced clones were almost all SARS-CoV-2 mono-reactive, with only 1 of 255 being cross-reactive with common cold coronaviruses.

In regard to this clone: It has no known antigen specificity. No much larger clonotype is one base removed from it; base qualities were not supplied.

From its cysteine to its phenylalanine, the CDR3 spans 14 amino acids. Only the CDR3 portion is preserved as DNA: 42 bases, with reading frame beginning at the first base. The germline V gene sets CDR1 to WSHSY and CDR2 to SAAADI. V loses 0 bases of germline sequence and J loses 0 bases, and the interval between the two ends is 5 bases. The receptor library was made with the immunoSEQ multiplex PCR assay. TCR beta CDR3 sequencing was performed on DNA from the cultured, isolated CD4+ T cells. As for how the authors treated the data: Non-productive TCR sequences were discarded, and reads were trimmed to the CDR3 region, with only CDR3s of 7 or more amino acids retained. Antigen-specific clonotypes were identified using the MANAFEST web app by comparison of expansion in peptide wells against reference cultures. To be called positive, a clone needed expansion at FDR<0.05 compared with the reference and with all other wells, an odds ratio greater than 5, and a frequency greater than 0.1% in two replicate wells. A clonotype was defined as cross-reactive if the clonotype was significantly expanded both in SARS-CoV-2 spike wells and in at least one common cold coronavirus spike condition. CDR3 similarity was assessed by Levenshtein distance with the stringdist R package, and unrooted trees were built with ape in R 3.6.1. In TCRdb, the immuneACCESS table is reduced to in-frame sequences with V and J assigned. These tables do not hold every clone; where another copy was compared, an unresolved V gene accounts for under half, and the others remain unexplained. D and trimming come from the DNA, and the V and J calls and clone size come from that table. This sample lists about 63,000 clones; approximately 71% were detected once. The ten most abundant clones make up roughly 4% of the sample.

In the ViraFEST assay, PBMC were stimulated with viral peptide pools, and antigen-specific CD4+ T cell clonotypes were then identified by expansion using TCR sequencing. After approximately eleven days of culture, CD4+ T cells were isolated with the EasySep CD4+ T cell isolation kit. None of the healthy vaccine recipients had a prior SARS-CoV-2 infection, which was confirmed by nucleocapsid antibody tests that came back negative both before and after vaccination. Each well held roughly 2 million PBMC cultured in IMDM containing roughly 5.1% human AB serum, 10 IU/ml IL-2 and gentamicin, along with approximately 10 ug/ml peptides. On days 3 and 7, half of the culture medium was replaced with fresh IL-2-containing medium. Each peptide stimulation condition was cultured in triplicate wells unless otherwise noted. Using Ficoll-Paque Plus gradient centrifugation, PBMC were separated from whole blood and then either used fresh or cryopreserved at -140C. The overlapping peptide pools covered the spike proteins of SARS-CoV-2 and of the common cold coronaviruses HCoV-NL63, HCoV-OC43 and HCoV-229E. The QIAamp micro DNA kit was used to extract genomic DNA from the cultured CD4+ T cells.

The material was CD4+ T cells from PBMCs cultured with HCoV-OC43 spike peptides, obtained before COVID-19 vaccination. The cell subset or site label corresponds to: HCoV-OC43 spike overlapping peptide pool stimulation. This clonotype was obtained from a human donor who received a COVID-19 vaccine. The V and J genes are TRBV10-2 and TRBJ1-1; confidence is insufficient to name the D gene. CDR3 reads: CASSESLVNTEAFF. The sequence in DNA is TGCGCCAGCAGTGAGTCTTTGGTGAACACTGAAGCTTTCTTT.